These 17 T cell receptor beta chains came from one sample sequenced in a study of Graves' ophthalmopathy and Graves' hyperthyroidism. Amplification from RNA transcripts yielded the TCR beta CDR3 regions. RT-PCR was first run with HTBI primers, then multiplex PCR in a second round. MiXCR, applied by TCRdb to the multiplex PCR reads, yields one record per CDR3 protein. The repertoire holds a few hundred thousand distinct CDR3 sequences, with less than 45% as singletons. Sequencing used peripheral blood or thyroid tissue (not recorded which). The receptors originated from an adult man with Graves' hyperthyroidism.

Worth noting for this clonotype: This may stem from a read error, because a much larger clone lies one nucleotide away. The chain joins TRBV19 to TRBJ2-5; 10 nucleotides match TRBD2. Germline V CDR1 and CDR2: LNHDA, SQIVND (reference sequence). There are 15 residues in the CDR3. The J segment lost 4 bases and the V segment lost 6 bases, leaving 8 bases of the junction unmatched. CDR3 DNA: TGTGCCAGTAGCCCTAGCGGGAGCGTTTCAGAGACCCAGTACTTC. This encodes CASSPSGSVSETQYF.

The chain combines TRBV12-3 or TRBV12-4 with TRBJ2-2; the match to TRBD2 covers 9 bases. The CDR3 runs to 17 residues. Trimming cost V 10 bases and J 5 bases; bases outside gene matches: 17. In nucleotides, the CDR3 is TGTGCCACCAGGGGGTCTAGCGGGATCGTTTCGACCGGGGAGCTGTTTTTT. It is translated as CATRGSSGIVSTGELFF.

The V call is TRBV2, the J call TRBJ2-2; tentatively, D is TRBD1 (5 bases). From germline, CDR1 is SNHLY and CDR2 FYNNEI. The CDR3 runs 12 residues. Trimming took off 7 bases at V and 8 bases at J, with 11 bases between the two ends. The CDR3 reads CASTERQGELFF. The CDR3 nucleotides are TGTGCCAGCACTGAGCGACAGGGGGAGCTGTTTTTT.

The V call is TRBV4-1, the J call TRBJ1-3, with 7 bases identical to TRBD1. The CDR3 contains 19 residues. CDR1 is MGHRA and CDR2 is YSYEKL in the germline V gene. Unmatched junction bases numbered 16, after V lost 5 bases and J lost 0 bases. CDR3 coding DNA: TGCGCCAGCAGCAAGACAGGGAGGACAACCGTAAGCTCTGGAAACACCATATATTTT. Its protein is CASSKTGRTTVSSGNTIYF.

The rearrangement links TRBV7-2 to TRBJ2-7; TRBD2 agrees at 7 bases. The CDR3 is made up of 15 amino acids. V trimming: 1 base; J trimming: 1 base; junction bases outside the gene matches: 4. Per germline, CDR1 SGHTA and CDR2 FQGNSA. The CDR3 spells CASSLVWTRSYEQYF. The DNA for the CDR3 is TGTGCCAGCAGCTTAGTTTGGACTAGGTCCTACGAGCAGTACTTC. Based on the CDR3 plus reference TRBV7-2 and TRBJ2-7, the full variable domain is GAGVSQSPSNKVTEKGKDVELRCDPISGHTALYWYRQSLGQGLEFLIYFQGNSAPDKSGLPSDRFSAERTGGSVSTLTIQRTQQEDSAVYLCASSLVWTRSYEQYFGPGTRLTVT.

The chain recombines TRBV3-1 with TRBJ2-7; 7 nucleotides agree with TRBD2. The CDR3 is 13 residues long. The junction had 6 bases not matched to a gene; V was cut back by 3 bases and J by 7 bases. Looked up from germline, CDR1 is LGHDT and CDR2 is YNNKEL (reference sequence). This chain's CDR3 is CASSHGREGEQYF. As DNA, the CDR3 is TGTGCCAGCAGCCATGGAAGGGAGGGAGAGCAGTACTTC.

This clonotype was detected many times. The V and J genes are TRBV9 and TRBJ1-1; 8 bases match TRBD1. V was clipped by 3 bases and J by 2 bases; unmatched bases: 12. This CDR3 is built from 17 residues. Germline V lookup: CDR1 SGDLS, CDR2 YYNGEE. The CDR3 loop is CASSARTGLVLNTEAFF. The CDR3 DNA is TGTGCCAGCAGCGCAAGGACAGGGCTCGTTCTCAACACTGAAGCTTTCTTT.

This CDR3 is CASSSTTGGYNQPQHF. CDR3 DNA sequence: TGTGCCAGCAGCAGTACGACAGGGGGTTACAATCAGCCCCAGCATTTT. The rearrangement uses TRBV7-3 and TRBJ1-5; 9 nucleotides align to TRBD1. The CDR3 covers 16 residues. CDR1 and CDR2 (germline): SGHTA, FQGTGA. Unmatched junction bases numbered 8, after V lost 5 bases and J lost 3 bases.

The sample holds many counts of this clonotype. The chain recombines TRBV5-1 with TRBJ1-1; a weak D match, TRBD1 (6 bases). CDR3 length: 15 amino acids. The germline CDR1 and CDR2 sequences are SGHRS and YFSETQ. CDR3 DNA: TGCGCGAGTAGCGAGATCCCAGGGGTGAACACTGAAGCTTTCTTT. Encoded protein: CASSEIPGVNTEAFF.

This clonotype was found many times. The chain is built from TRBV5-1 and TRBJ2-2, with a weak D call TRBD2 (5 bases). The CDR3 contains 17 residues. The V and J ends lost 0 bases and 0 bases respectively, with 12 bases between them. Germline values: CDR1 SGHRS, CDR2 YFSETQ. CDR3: CASSLDWETANTGELFF. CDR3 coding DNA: TGCGCCAGCAGCTTGGACTGGGAGACCGCGAACACCGGGGAGCTGTTTTTT.

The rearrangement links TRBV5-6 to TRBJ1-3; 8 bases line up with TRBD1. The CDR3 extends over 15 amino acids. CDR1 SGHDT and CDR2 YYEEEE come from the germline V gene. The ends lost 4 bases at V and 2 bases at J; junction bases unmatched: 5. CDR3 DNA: TGTGCCAGCAGCACGACAGGGGCGACTGGAAACACCATATATTTT. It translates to CASSTTGATGNTIYF.

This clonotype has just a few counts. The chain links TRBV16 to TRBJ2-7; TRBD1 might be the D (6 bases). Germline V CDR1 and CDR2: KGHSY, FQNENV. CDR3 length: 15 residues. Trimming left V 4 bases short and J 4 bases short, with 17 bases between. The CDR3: CASSPTTGSRYEQYF. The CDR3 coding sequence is TGTGCCAGCAGCCCAACCACAGGGTCAAGATACGAGCAGTACTTC. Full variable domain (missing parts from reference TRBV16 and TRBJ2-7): GEEVAQTPKHLVRGEGQKAKLYCAPIKGHSYVFWYQQVLKNEFKFLISFQNENVFDETGMPKERFSAKCLPNSPCSLEIQATKLEDSAVYFCASSPTTGSRYEQYFGPGTRLTVT.

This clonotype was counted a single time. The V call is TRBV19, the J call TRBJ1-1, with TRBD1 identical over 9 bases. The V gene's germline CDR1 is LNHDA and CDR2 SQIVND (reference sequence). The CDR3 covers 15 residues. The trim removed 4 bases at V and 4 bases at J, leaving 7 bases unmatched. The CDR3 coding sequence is TGTGCCAGTAGTAACCGACAGGGGGGGCCCACTGAAGCTTTCTTT. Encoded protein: CASSNRQGGPTEAFF.

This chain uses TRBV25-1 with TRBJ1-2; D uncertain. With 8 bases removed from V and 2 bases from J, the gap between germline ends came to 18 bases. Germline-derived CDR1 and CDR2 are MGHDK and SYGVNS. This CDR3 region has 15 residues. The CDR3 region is CASSPESRRNYGYTF. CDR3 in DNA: TGTGCCAGCTCCCCGGAGAGCAGACGGAACTATGGCTACACCTTC.

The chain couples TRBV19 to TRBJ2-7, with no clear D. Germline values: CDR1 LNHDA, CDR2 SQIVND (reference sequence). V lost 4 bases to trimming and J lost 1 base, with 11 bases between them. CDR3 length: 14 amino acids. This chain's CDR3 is CASSREDRSYEQYF. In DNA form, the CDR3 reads TGTGCCAGTAGTAGAGAGGACCGATCCTACGAGCAGTACTTC.

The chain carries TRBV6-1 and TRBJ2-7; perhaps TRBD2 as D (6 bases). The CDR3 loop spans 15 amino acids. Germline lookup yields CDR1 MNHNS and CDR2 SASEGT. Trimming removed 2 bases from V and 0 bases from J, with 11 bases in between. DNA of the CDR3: TGTGCCAGCAGTGAATTTGGGGGGAGCTCCTACGAGCAGTACTTC. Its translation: CASSEFGGSSYEQYF.

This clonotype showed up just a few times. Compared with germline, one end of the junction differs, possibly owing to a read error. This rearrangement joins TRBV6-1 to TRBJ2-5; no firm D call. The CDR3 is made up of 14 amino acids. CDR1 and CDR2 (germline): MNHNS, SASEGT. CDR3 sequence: CANSEAWQQETQYF. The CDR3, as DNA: TGTGCCAACAGTGAAGCCTGGCAGCAAGAGACCCAGTACTTC.